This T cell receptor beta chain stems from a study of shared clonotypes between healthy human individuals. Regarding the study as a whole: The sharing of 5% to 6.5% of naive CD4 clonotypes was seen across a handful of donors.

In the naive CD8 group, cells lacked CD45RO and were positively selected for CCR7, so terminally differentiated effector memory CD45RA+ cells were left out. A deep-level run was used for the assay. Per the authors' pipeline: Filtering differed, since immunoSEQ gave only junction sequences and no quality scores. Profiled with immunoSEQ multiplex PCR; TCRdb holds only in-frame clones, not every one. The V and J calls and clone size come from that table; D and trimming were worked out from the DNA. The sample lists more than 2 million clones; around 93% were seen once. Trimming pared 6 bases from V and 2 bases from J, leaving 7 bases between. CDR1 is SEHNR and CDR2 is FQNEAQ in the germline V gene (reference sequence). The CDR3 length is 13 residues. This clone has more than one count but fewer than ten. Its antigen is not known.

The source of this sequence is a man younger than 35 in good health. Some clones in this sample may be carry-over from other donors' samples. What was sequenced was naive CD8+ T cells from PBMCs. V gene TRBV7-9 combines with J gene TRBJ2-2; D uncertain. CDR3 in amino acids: CASSYRNTGELFF. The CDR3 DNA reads TGTGCCAGCAGTTATAGAAACACCGGGGAGCTGTTTTTT.